One sample yielded the 5 T cell receptor beta chains listed below, sequenced in a study of blood T cell repertoires in COVID-19. The repertoire was sequenced with immunoSEQ multiplex PCR; TCRdb's copy has only in-frame clones and lacks some. Counted here are around 300,000 clones, roughly 90% occurring once; the ten biggest clones make up around 4.3%. The sequenced material came from PBMCs or T cells enriched from blood (not recorded which). The receptors derive from a woman between 18 and 29 years old with acute COVID-19.

The chain couples TRBV5-8 to TRBJ2-5, with 13 positions matching TRBD2. Germline V gene data show CDR1 as SGHTS and CDR2 as YDEGEE. The CDR3 has 15 residues. V lost 4 bases, J lost 4 bases, and 4 bases stayed unmatched. The CDR3 is CASSARLAGGETQYF. CDR3 nucleotide sequence: TGTGCCAGCAGCGCCAGACTAGCGGGGGGAGAGACCCAGTACTTC.

The chain combines TRBV2 with TRBJ1-2; 8 bases match TRBD1. Losses at the gene ends were 4 bases for V and 4 bases for J; bases not matched to a gene: 5. In germline, CDR1 is SNHLY, CDR2 FYNNEI. This CDR3 region has 14 residues. The CDR3 nucleotides are TGTGCCAGCAGTGGGACAGGGAGGGGCTATGGCTACACCTTC. Protein: CASSGTGRGYGYTF.

This chain uses TRBV7-2 with TRBJ1-2; D uncertain. Germline CDR1 and CDR2: SGHTA and FQGNSA. There are 13 residues in the CDR3. Trimming removed 5 bases at V and 4 bases at J, with 11 bases between. As DNA, the CDR3 is TGTGCCAGCAGCCCCGGGTTTAGCTATGGCTACACCTTC. Translated: CASSPGFSYGYTF.

The rearrangement uses TRBV19 and TRBJ2-1; the match to TRBD2 covers 7 bases. Germline assignment: CDR1 LNHDA and CDR2 SQIVND (reference sequence). The CDR3 loop spans 16 amino acids. V shed 5 bases and J 4 bases; nucleotides not matched to a gene: 11. The CDR3 spells CASSDPAGMGYNEQFF. The CDR3 DNA sequence: TGTGCCAGTAGTGATCCAGCGGGAATGGGGTACAATGAGCAGTTCTTC.

This chain uses TRBV29-1 with TRBJ2-7; possible D gene TRBD2, 7 bases. Germline lookup yields CDR1 SQVTM and CDR2 ANQGSEA. With 7 bases removed from V and 4 bases from J, the gap between germline ends came to 11 bases. The CDR3 runs to 11 residues. CDR3 sequence (DNA): TGCAGCGCCGAGGGGGGGTACGAGCAGTACTTC. As protein: CSAEGGYEQYF.